A single sample is the source of the 16 T cell receptor beta chains below, sequenced in a study of blood T cell repertoires in COVID-19. Assay: immunoSEQ multiplex PCR; the TCRdb copy retains only in-frame clones and omits some. The sample carries 72,000 or so clones, 90% recorded once. The specimen sequenced was peripheral blood. The receptors originated from a woman of 80 years or more with acute or convalescent COVID-19.

The CDR3 spells CASSYSSLTGWGSNYGYTF. In DNA, the CDR3 is TGTGCCAGCAGTTACTCCTCCCTGACAGGGTGGGGATCTAACTATGGCTACACCTTC. This chain uses TRBV6-2 or TRBV6-3 with TRBJ1-2; 7 bases agree with TRBD1. Per the germline V gene, CDR1 is MNHEY and CDR2 is SVGEGT. Trimming removed 0 bases from V and 0 bases from J; junction bases left unmatched: 13. The CDR3 sequence is 19 residues long.

The CDR3 region is CASSPYSGTSRYNEQFF. The DNA of the CDR3 is TGTGCCAGCTCACCTTACTCCGGGACTAGCAGATACAATGAGCAGTTCTTC. The V call is TRBV18, the J call TRBJ2-1; TRBD2 matches 9 bases. Per the germline V gene, CDR1 is KGHSH and CDR2 is LQKENI. This CDR3 contains 17 residues. V lost 3 bases to trimming and J lost 4 bases; unmatched junction nucleotides: 10.

V is TRBV5-6 and J is TRBJ1-3, with D unclear. CDR1 is SGHDT and CDR2 is YYEEEE in the germline V gene. V was clipped by 5 bases and J by 3 bases, with 9 bases between them. The CDR3 is 13 amino acids. CDR3: CASRWSSGNTIYF. As DNA, the CDR3 is TGTGCCAGCAGGTGGAGCAGTGGAAACACCATATATTTT.

The gene calls are TRBV10-3 and TRBJ1-1; D is uncertain. Germline CDR1 and CDR2: ENHRY and SYGVKD. V dropped 10 bases and J dropped 0 bases, with 12 bases sitting between them. The CDR3 contains 13 residues. The CDR3: CATIESMNTEAFF. In DNA form, the CDR3 reads TGTGCCACCATAGAAAGTATGAACACTGAAGCTTTCTTT.

This clone was detected only a few times. The V gene is TRBV19, the J gene TRBJ1-1; a possible D gene is TRBD1 (5 bases). Germline loops: CDR1 LNHDA, CDR2 SQIVND (reference sequence). The CDR3 contains 13 residues. V was cut by 5 bases and J by 6 bases, with 13 bases left in between. The CDR3 protein is CASSPPGYSEAFF. DNA for the CDR3: TGTGCCAGTAGTCCACCAGGGTATTCTGAAGCTTTCTTT.

J is TRBJ1-2 and V is TRBV3-1 (or the pseudogene TRBV3-2); D is unclear. This CDR3 contains 11 residues. V was shortened by 3 bases and J by 7 bases, with 6 bases between the two germline ends. CDR1 LGHDT and CDR2 YNNKEL come from the germline V gene (reference sequence). CDR3 region: CASSHNSGYTF. In DNA, the CDR3 is TGTGCCAGCAGCCACAATAGTGGCTACACCTTC.

V and J are TRBV6-4 and TRBJ1-1; a weak D match, TRBD1 (6 bases). This CDR3 comprises 14 residues. Per germline, CDR1 MRHNA and CDR2 SNTAGT. V was clipped by 6 bases and J by 0 bases, with 11 bases between them. The CDR3 DNA follows: TGTGCCAGCAGGCGACAGGAGATGAACACTGAAGCTTTCTTT. Translated, it gives CASRRQEMNTEAFF.

This chain uses TRBV4-1 with TRBJ1-2, with 9 bases identical to TRBD1. Germline CDR1 reads MGHRA; CDR2 reads YSYEKL. CDR3 length equals 16 residues. J lost 8 bases, V lost 0 bases, and 10 bases had no gene match. The CDR3 region has the DNA TGCGCCAGCAGCCAAGAAGGGCGGACAGGGGAGAGAGGCTACACCTTC. It encodes CASSQEGRTGERGYTF.

The rearrangement joins TRBV7-2 to TRBJ1-4, with 10 bases matching TRBD1. The CDR3 spans 15 residues. J lost 7 bases, V lost 6 bases, and 8 bases had no gene match. Germline CDR1 is SGHTA and CDR2 is FQGNSA. The chain's CDR3 is CASSSPGTGVEKLFF. CDR3 DNA sequence: TGTGCCAGCAGTTCACCCGGGACAGGGGTTGAAAAACTGTTTTTT.

V usage is TRBV24-1 and J usage is TRBJ2-1; 14 bases match TRBD2. This CDR3 has 14 residues. The V gene's germline CDR1 is KGHDR and CDR2 SFDVKD. The trim removed 7 bases at V and 8 bases at J, leaving 3 bases unmatched. In DNA form, the CDR3 reads TGTGCCACCAGGGGGACTAGCGGGAGTGATGAGCAGTTCTTC. Encoded protein: CATRGTSGSDEQFF.

This sequence joins TRBV5-4 and TRBJ2-3; TRBD1 matches 8 bases. The CDR3 contains 13 residues. Per the germline V gene, CDR1 is SGHNT and CDR2 is YYREEE (reference sequence). With 4 bases clipped from V and 6 bases from J, the junction kept 4 bases outside the gene matches. The CDR3 DNA reads as TGTGCCAGCAGCGAACAGGGGGTGGATACGCAGTATTTT. It translates to CASSEQGVDTQYF.

The genes are TRBV18 and TRBJ2-7; TRBD1 might be the D (6 bases). V lost 4 bases to trimming and J lost 3 bases, with 13 bases between them. The CDR3 has 14 residues. In germline, CDR1 is KGHSH, CDR2 LQKENI. CDR3 region: CASSQQGRLYEQYF. CDR3 DNA sequence: TGTGCCAGCTCACAACAGGGAAGGCTCTACGAGCAGTACTTC.

This rearrangement joins TRBV4-3 to TRBJ1-2, with 9 bases fitting TRBD1. CDR1 is LGHNA, CDR2 YSLEER, per germline. The CDR3 runs to 14 residues. The V and J ends lost 2 bases and 5 bases, in that order; junction bases with no gene match: 3. CDR3 amino acids: CASSQFGQGYGYTF. The CDR3 nucleotides read TGCGCCAGCAGCCAATTTGGACAGGGGTATGGCTACACCTTC.

Of note for this clone: A read error may account for a junction end that differs from germline. The rearrangement joins TRBV24-1 to TRBJ2-7, with D perhaps matching TRBD2 (6 bases). The CDR3 sequence is 10 residues long. Germline-derived CDR1 and CDR2 are KGHDR and SFDVKD. CDR3 in DNA: TGTGCCACCAGTGTACCGGGAGCGATCTTC. Residues: CATSVPGAIF.

The chain links TRBV2 to TRBJ2-7, with D perhaps matching TRBD2 (5 bases). Germline V CDR1 and CDR2: SNHLY, FYNNEI. This CDR3 has 14 residues. V was cut by 8 bases and J by 2 bases, with 16 bases left in between. The CDR3 bases are TGTGCCAGCGGGAATCGAGGGCTGACCTACGAGCAGTACTTC. It yields the protein CASGNRGLTYEQYF.

This chain uses TRBV11-2 with TRBJ2-1; D may be TRBD2 (6 bases). The CDR3 sequence is 15 residues long. Looked up from germline, CDR1 is SGHAT and CDR2 is FQNNGV. V was cut by 3 bases and J by 7 bases, with 16 bases left in between. The CDR3 DNA follows: TGTGCCAGCAGCTTTTGGATTAGCGGAATAAATGAGCAGTTCTTC. Translating it yields CASSFWISGINEQFF.